The sequence of this T cell receptor (beta chain) was determined in a study of blood T cell repertoires in COVID-19. Participant ages covered about 18 to 95 years across about two dozen US areas. The CDR3 totals 18 residues. Germline lookup yields CDR1 SNHLY and CDR2 FYNNEI. The germline V and J ends were trimmed by 5 bases and 2 bases, with 22 bases remaining between them. Sequencing used immunoSEQ multiplex PCR; TCRdb keeps in-frame clones, though not all of them. The sample contains 95,000 to 150,000 clones, 84% of which appear only once. This clonotype was obtained from a woman aged 25 to 39 who had recovered from COVID-19. The sequenced sample was PBMCs or T cells enriched from blood (not recorded which). This chain joins TRBV2 and TRBJ2-1, with D perhaps TRBD2 (6 bases). Here the CDR3 reads CASSQLGTWRGAYNEQFF. The CDR3 DNA reads as TGTGCCAGCAGTCAATTGGGGACTTGGCGGGGAGCCTACAATGAGCAGTTCTTC.